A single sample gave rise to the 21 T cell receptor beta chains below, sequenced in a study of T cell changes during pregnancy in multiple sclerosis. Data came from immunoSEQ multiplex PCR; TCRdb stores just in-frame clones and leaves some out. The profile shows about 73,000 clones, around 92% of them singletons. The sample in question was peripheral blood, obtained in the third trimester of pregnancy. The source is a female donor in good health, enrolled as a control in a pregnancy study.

The CDR3 region is CASSVYGGGPYEQFF. The CDR3 DNA is TGTGCCAGCAGCGTATACGGGGGAGGGCCTTATGAGCAGTTCTTC. The chain links TRBV9 to TRBJ2-1; 7 bases line up with TRBD2. Unmatched junction bases numbered 9, after V lost 1 base and J lost 8 bases. Germline V CDR1 and CDR2: SGDLS, YYNGEE. This CDR3 has 15 amino acids.

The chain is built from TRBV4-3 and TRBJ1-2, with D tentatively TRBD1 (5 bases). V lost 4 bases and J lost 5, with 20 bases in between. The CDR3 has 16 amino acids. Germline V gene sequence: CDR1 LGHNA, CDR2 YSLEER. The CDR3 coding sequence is TGCGCCAGCAGCCTTTCTAGAGGGGAGGGCCCATATGGCTACACCTTC. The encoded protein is CASSLSRGEGPYGYTF.

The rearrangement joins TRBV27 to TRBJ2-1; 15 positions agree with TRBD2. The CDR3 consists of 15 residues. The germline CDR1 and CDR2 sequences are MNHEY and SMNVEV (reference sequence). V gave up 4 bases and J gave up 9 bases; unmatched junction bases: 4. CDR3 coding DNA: TGTGCCAGCAGTTATTGGACTAGCGGGAGGGGTGAGCAGTTCTTC. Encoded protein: CASSYWTSGRGEQFF.

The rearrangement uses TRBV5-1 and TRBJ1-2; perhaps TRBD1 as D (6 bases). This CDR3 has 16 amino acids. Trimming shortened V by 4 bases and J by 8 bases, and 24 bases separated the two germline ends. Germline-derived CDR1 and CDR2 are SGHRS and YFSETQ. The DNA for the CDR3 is TGCGCCAGCAGCCCCTACCAGATTGCGGGGGCCGGAGGCTACACCTTC. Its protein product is CASSPYQIAGAGGYTF.

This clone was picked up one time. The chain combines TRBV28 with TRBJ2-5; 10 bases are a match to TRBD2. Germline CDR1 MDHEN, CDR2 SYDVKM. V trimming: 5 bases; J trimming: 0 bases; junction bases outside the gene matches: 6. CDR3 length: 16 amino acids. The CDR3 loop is CASSAHSGRDQETQYF. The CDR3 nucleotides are TGTGCCAGCAGTGCGCACAGCGGGAGGGACCAAGAGACCCAGTACTTC. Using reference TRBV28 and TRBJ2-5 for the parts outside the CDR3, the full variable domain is DVKVTQSSRYLVKRTGEKVFLECVQDMDHENMFWYRQDPGLGLRLIYFSYDVKMKEKGDIPEGYSVSREKKERFSLILESASTNQTSMYLCASSAHSGRDQETQYFGPGTRLLVL.

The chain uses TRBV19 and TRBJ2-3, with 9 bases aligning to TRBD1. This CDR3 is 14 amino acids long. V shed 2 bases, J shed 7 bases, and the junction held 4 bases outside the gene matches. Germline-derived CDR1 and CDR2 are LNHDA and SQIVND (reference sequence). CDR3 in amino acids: CASSIIGTGHTQYF. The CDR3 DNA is TGTGCCAGTAGTATAATCGGGACAGGGCATACGCAGTATTTT.

CDR3 loop: CASSQSSGTSPADTQYF. CDR3 nucleotides: TGTGCCAGCAGCCAATCCAGCGGGACTAGTCCCGCAGATACGCAGTATTTT. The chain joins TRBV7-3 to TRBJ2-3; 8 bases align to TRBD2. CDR1 and CDR2 (germline): SGHTA, FQGTGA. After removal of 5 bases from V and 4 bases from J, the junction contained 14 bases not matched to a gene. This CDR3 has 17 residues.

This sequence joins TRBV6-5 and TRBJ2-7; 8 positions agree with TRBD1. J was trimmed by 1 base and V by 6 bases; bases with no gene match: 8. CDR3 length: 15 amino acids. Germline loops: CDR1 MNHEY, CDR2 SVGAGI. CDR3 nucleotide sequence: TGTGCCAGCAGCCTGGGACAGGCCGCTTCCTACGAGCAGTACTTC. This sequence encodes CASSLGQAASYEQYF.

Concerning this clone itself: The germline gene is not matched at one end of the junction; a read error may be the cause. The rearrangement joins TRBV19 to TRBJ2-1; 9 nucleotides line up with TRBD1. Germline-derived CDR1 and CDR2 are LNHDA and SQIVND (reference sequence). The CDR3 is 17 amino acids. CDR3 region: CASSSPGQGGGHNQQFF. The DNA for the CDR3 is TGTGCCAGTAGTAGCCCGGGACAGGGAGGAGGGCACAATCAGCAGTTCTTC. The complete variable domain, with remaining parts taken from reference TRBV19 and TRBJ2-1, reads DGGITQSPKYLFRKEGQNVTLSCEQNLNHDAMYWYRQDPGQGLRLIYYSQIVNDFQKGDIAEGYSVSREKKESFPLTVTSAQKNPTAFYLCASSSPGQGGGHNQQFFGPGTRLTVL.

The CDR3 nucleotides are TGTGCCAGCAGCGGGGCCCCGGGACAGGGACCCTCACCCCTCCACTTT. Its protein product is CASSGAPGQGPSPLHF. The V gene is TRBV9, the J gene TRBJ1-6, with 9 bases that match TRBD1. Trimming removed 3 bases from V and 10 bases from J; junction bases left unmatched: 11. This CDR3 is built from 16 residues. Looked up from germline, CDR1 is SGDLS and CDR2 is YYNGEE.

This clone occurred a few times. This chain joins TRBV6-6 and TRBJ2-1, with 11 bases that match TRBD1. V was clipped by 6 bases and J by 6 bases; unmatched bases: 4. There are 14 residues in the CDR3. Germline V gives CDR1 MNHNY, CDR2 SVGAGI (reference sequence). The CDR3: CASRPGTGGNEQFF. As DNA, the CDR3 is TGTGCCAGCAGACCCGGGACAGGGGGCAATGAGCAGTTCTTC.

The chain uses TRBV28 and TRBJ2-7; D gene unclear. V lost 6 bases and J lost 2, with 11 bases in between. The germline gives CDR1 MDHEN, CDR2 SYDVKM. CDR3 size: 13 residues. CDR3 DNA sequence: TGTGCCAGCAGATCCCAGGTCACCTACGAGCAGTACTTC. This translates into CASRSQVTYEQYF.

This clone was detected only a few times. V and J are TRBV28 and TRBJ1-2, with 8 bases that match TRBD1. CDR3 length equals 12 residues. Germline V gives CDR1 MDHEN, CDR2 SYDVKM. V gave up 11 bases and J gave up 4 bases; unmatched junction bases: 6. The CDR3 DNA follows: TGTGCCGGGGACAGGAGGGCCTATGGCTACACCTTC. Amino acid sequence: CAGDRRAYGYTF.

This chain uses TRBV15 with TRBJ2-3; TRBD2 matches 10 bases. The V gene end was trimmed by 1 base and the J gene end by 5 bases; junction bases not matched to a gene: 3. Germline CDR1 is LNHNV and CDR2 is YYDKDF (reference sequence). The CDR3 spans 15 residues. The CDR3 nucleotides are TGTGCCACCAGCAGAGCTAGCGGGGGATTAGATACGCAGTATTTT. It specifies CATSRASGGLDTQYF.

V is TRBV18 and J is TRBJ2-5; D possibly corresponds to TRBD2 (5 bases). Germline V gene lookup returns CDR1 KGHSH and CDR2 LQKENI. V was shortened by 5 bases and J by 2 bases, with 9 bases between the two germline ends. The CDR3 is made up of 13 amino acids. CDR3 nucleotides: TGTGCCAGCTCAACCGGGAAACAAGAGACCCAGTACTTC. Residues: CASSTGKQETQYF.

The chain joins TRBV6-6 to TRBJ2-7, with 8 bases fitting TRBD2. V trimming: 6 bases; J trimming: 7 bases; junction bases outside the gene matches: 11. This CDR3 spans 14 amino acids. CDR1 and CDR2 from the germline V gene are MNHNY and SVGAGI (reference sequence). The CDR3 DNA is TGTGCCAGCAGCCCAACTTCGGGAGGGCGGGAGCAGTACTTC. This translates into CASSPTSGGREQYF.

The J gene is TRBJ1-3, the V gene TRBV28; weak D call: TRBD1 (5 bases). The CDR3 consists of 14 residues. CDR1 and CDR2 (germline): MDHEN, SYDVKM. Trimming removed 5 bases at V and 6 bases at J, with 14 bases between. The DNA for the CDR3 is TGTGCCAGCAGTGTGGGGGGGGAGCCAAACACCATATATTTT. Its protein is CASSVGGEPNTIYF.

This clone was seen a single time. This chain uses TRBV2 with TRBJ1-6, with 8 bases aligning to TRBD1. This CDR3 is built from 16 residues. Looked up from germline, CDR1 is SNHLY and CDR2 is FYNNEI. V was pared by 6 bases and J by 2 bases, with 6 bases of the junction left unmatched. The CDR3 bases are TGTGCCAGCAGAGGAGGACAGGGCACCTATAATTCACCCCTCCACTTT. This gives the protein CASRGGQGTYNSPLHF.

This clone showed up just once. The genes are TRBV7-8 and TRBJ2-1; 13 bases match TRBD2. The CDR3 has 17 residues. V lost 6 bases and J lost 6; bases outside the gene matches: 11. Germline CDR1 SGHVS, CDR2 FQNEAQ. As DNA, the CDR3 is TGTGCCAGCAGACCTACTAGCGGGGGGGCCTTCGGCAATGAGCAGTTCTTC. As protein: CASRPTSGGAFGNEQFF. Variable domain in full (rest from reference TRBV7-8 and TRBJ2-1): GAGVSQSPRYKVAKRGQDVALRCDPISGHVSLFWYQQALGQGPEFLTYFQNEAQLDKSGLPSDRFFAERPEGSVSTLKIQRTQQEDSAVYLCASRPTSGGAFGNEQFFGPGTRLTVL.

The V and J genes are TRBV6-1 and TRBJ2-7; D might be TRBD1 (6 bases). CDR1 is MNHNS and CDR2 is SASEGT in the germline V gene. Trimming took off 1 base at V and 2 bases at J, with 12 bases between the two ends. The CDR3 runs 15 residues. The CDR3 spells CASSEGPGQAYEQYF. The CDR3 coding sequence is TGTGCCAGCAGTGAAGGTCCGGGACAAGCCTACGAGCAGTACTTC.

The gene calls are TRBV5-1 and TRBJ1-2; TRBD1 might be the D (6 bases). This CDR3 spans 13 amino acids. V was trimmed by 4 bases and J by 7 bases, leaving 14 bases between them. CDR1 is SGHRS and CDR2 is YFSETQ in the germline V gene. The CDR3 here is CASSQTTGFGYTF. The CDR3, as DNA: TGCGCCAGCAGCCAGACCACAGGGTTTGGCTACACCTTC.